These 2 T cell receptor beta chains were sequenced from one sample in a study of beta chain features in type 1 diabetes. Of the isolated RNA, all was reverse transcribed, and so the sequenced material was expressed TCRB transcripts. Clones were sequenced by immunoSEQ multiplex PCR, and TCRdb holds only the in-frame ones, with some missing. The profile covers roughly 310,000 clones, with approximately 11% appearing a single time and about 0.015% taken by the ten largest. Material: naive CD4+ T cells from blood. The receptors were gathered from a young woman in good health.

This chain connects TRBV9 to TRBJ2-1; D ambiguous. Looked up from germline, CDR1 is SGDLS and CDR2 is YYNGEE. This CDR3 region has 15 residues. With 0 bases removed from V and 6 bases from J, the gap between germline ends came to 13 bases. The CDR3 region is CASSVETRRSNEQFF. The CDR3, as DNA: TGTGCCAGCAGCGTAGAGACTCGCCGTAGCAATGAGCAGTTCTTC.

This clone was detected a few times. The chain combines TRBV9 with TRBJ2-2; D may be TRBD2 (6 bases). This CDR3 contains 15 residues. Germline CDR1 reads SGDLS; CDR2 reads YYNGEE. The germline V and J ends were trimmed by 3 bases and 1 base, with 10 bases remaining between them. CDR3 loop: CASSAFGGNTGELFF. For the CDR3, the DNA is TGTGCCAGCAGCGCTTTCGGGGGGAACACCGGGGAGCTGTTTTTT.